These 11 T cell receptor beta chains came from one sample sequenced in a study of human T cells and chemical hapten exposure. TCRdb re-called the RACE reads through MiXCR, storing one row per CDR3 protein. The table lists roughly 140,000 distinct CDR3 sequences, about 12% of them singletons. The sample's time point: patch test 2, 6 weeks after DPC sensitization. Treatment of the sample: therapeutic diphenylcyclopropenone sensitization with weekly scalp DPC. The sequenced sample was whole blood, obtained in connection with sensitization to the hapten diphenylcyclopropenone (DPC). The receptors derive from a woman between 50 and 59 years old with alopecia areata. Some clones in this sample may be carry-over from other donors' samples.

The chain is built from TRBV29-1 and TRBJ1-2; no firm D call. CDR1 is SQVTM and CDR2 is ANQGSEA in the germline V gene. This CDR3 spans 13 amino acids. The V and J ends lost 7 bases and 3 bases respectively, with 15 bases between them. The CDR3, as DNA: TGCAGCGCCGGAGCTAAGGGAGACTATGGCTACACCTTC. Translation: CSAGAKGDYGYTF.

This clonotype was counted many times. CDR3 bases: TGTGCCACCAGTGATTTGGCCAGGAATCAGCCCCAGCATTTT. As protein: CATSDLARNQPQHF. The chain combines TRBV24-1 with TRBJ1-5; D gene ambiguous. This CDR3 region has 14 residues. The germline V and J ends were trimmed by 0 bases and 4 bases, with 6 bases remaining between them. Germline CDR1 and CDR2: KGHDR and SFDVKD.

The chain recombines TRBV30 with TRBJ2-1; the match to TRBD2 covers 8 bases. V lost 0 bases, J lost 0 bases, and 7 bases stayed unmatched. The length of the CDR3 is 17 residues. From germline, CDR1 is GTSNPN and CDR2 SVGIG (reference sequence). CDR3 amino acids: CAWSVLSSGLSYNEQFF. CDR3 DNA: TGTGCCTGGAGTGTCCTTTCTAGCGGGCTCTCCTACAATGAGCAGTTCTTC. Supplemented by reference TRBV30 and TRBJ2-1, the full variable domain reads SQTIHQWPATLVQPVGSPLSLECTVEGTSNPNLYWYRQAAGRGLQLLFYSVGIGQISSEVPQNLSASRPQDRQFILSSKKLLLSDSGFYLCAWSVLSSGLSYNEQFFGPGTRLTVL.

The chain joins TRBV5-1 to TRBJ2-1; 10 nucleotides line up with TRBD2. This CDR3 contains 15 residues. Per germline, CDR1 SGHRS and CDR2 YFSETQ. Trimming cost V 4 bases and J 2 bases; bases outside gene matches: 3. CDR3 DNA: TGCGCCAGCAGCCTAACTAGCGGGGCCTACAATGAGCAGTTCTTC. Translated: CASSLTSGAYNEQFF.

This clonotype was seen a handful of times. The chain's CDR3 is CASSRQGASVLLDTQYF. In DNA form, the CDR3 reads TGTGCCAGCAGCCGACAGGGGGCGTCAGTTTTGCTCGATACGCAGTATTTT. V and J are TRBV27 and TRBJ2-3; 10 nucleotides line up with TRBD1. Germline values: CDR1 MNHEY, CDR2 SMNVEV (reference sequence). Trimming took 6 bases from V and 6 from J; bases not matched to a gene: 15. This CDR3 region has 17 residues.

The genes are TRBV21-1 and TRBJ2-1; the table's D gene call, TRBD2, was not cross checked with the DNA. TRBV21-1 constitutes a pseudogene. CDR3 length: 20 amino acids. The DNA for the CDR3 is TGTGCCAGCAGCAAAGTTCCACAGCGGGAGCCTACAAGCTCCTACAATGAGCAGTTCTTC. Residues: CASSKVPQREPTSSYNEQFF.

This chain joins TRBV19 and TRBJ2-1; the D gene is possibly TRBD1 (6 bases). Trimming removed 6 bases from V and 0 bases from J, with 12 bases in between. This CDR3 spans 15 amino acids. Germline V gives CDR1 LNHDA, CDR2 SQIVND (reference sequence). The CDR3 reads CASRDSLSSYNEQFF. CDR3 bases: TGTGCCAGTAGGGACAGCCTTAGCTCCTACAATGAGCAGTTCTTC.

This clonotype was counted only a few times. This CDR3 reads CASSLFTEAFF. The CDR3 DNA reads as TGTGCCAGCAGTTTATTCACTGAAGCTTTCTTT. The chain employs TRBV28 and TRBJ1-1; D is unclear. Per germline, CDR1 MDHEN and CDR2 SYDVKM. The CDR3 runs 11 residues. V was pared by 1 base and J by 4 bases, with 1 base between.

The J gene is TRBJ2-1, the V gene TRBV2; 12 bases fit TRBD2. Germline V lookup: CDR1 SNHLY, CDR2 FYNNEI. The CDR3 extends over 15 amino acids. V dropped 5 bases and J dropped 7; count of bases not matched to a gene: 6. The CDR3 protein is CASSRSLAGGNEQFF. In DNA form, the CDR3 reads TGTGCCAGCAGTCGGAGCCTAGCGGGAGGGAATGAGCAGTTCTTC.

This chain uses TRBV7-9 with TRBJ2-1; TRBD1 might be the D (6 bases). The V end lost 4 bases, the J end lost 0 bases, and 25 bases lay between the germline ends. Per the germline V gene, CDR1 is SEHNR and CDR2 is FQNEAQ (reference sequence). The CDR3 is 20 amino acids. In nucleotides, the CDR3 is TGTGCCAGCAGCTCCCCGTCGTCGGCAGGGGCCCCAGGCTCCTACAATGAGCAGTTCTTC. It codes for CASSSPSSAGAPGSYNEQFF.

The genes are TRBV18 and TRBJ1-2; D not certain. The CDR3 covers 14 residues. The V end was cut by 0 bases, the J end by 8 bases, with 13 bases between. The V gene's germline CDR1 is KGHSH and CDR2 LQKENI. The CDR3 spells CASSPPMWSRGYTF. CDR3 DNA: TGTGCCAGCTCACCACCGATGTGGAGCCGAGGCTACACCTTC.